This T cell receptor (beta chain) appears in the sequencing data of a study of identical twins. Findings and caveats of the study: A partial confounding effect on zero-insertion analyses could come from invariant MAIT and iNKT cells. Clonotypes of the beta chain that were abundant in cord blood carried fewer insertions (memory repertoires showed none).

TCRdb reprocessed the 5' RACE reads with MiXCR, giving one entry per CDR3 protein. The table lists hundreds of thousands of distinct CDR3 sequences, 15% to 20% of them singletons, with about 12% in the top ten. The V and J ends lost 2 bases and 5 bases respectively, with 14 bases between them. Germline loops: CDR1 SGHRS, CDR2 YFSETQ. This CDR3 has 14 residues. This clonotype was observed a handful of times. Its matching antigen is unknown. These data were also filed under a second study, of T cells expressing NK-cell markers. That paper notes: Sorted CD3+CD56+NKG2C+, CD3+CD56+NKG2C- and CD3+CD56-NKG2C+ T-cell subsets were beta-chain profiled.

The material sequenced was PBMCs. This chain connects TRBV5-1 to TRBJ2-7, with TRBD1 as a possible D gene (6 bases). This TCR came from a young woman in good health. The CDR3: CASSLRGRDHEQYF. The CDR3 nucleotides are TGCGCCAGCAGCTTAAGGGGGAGAGACCACGAGCAGTACTTC.